The 10 T cell receptor beta chains in this list originate from one sample, sequenced in a study of CD8+CD57+ T cells in acquired aplastic anemia. TCR beta VDJ and CDR3 profiles were obtained from a genomic DNA template. TCRdb reprocessed the reads with MiXCR, giving one entry per CDR3 protein. Here the sample spans 200,000 to 250,000 distinct CDR3 sequences, roughly 53% being singletons. Sequenced patients had shown CD8+CD57+ cell expansion by flow cytometry. The sequenced material came from sorted CD4+, CD8+, or CD8+CD57+ T cells (not recorded which) from PBMCs. All receptors derive from a human donor with aplastic anemia.

CDR3 amino acids: CASAGGGMNTEAFF. CDR3 coding DNA: TGTGCCAGCGCAGGGGGCGGAATGAACACTGAAGCTTTCTTT. The rearrangement uses TRBV28 and TRBJ1-1, with 8 positions matching TRBD1. Looked up from germline, CDR1 is MDHEN and CDR2 is SYDVKM. The CDR3 is made up of 14 amino acids. V trimming: 8 bases; J trimming: 0 bases; junction bases outside the gene matches: 5.

The rearrangement links TRBV9 to TRBJ1-2; 11 positions agree with TRBD1. CDR1 is SGDLS and CDR2 is YYNGEE in the germline V gene. V gave up 3 bases and J gave up 6 bases; unmatched junction bases: 1. This CDR3 has 13 amino acids. In DNA, the CDR3 is TGTGCCAGCAGCGGGACAGGGGGCCATGGCTACACCTTC. Translated: CASSGTGGHGYTF. Based on the CDR3 plus reference TRBV9 and TRBJ1-2, the full variable domain is DSGVTQTPKHLITATGQRVTLRCSPRSGDLSVYWYQQSLDQGLQFLIQYYNGEERAKGNILERFSAQQFPDLHSELNLSSLELGDSALYFCASSGTGGHGYTFGSGTRLTVV.

The sample holds many counts of this clonotype. This sequence joins TRBV7-9 and TRBJ2-7; the D is unclear. There are 13 residues in the CDR3. V gave up 3 bases and J gave up 3 bases, with 9 bases separating them. CDR1 SEHNR and CDR2 FQNEAQ come from the germline V gene (reference sequence). The CDR3 reads CASSLTSGYEQYF. DNA of the CDR3: TGTGCCAGCAGCTTGACGAGTGGCTACGAGCAGTACTTC.

This clonotype showed up many times. The rearrangement links TRBV7-3 to TRBJ2-2; D may match TRBD1 or TRBD2 (5 bases each). V gave up 1 base and J gave up 6 bases, with 15 bases separating them. The CDR3 extends over 16 amino acids. Looked up from germline, CDR1 is SGHTA and CDR2 is FQGTGA. In nucleotides, the CDR3 is TGTGCCAGCAGCTTAAACGGGGCAGGGTCTGCCGGGGAGCTGTTTTTT. This gives the protein CASSLNGAGSAGELFF.

The chain carries TRBV6-6 and TRBJ1-2, with D perhaps TRBD1 (5 bases). Trimming shortened V by 0 bases and J by 8 bases, and 10 bases separated the two germline ends. This CDR3 has 13 amino acids. Germline CDR1 is MNHNY and CDR2 is SVGAGI (reference sequence). CDR3 sequence: CASSYSQGSGYTF. In nucleotides, the CDR3 is TGTGCCAGCAGTTACTCCCAGGGTTCAGGCTACACCTTC.

This clonotype was seen at least ten times. CDR3 residues: CASTWTSGGSGEQYF. DNA for the CDR3: TGTGCCAGCACCTGGACTAGCGGGGGCTCTGGGGAGCAGTACTTC. V gene TRBV6-1 combines with J gene TRBJ2-7, with 13 positions matching TRBD2. The V and J ends lost 7 bases and 7 bases, in that order; junction bases with no gene match: 10. There are 15 residues in the CDR3. CDR1 is MNHNS and CDR2 is SASEGT in the germline V gene.

In its sample, this clonotype was seen many times. The chain joins TRBV11-2 to TRBJ2-5; perhaps TRBD2 as D (5 bases). CDR3 size: 14 residues. The germline V gene encodes CDR1 SGHAT and CDR2 FQNNGV. Trimming shortened V by 2 bases and J by 5 bases, and 12 bases separated the two germline ends. The CDR3 loop is CASSLLAKRETQYF. The CDR3 DNA follows: TGTGCCAGCAGCTTACTGGCAAAGCGGGAGACCCAGTACTTC.

This sequence joins TRBV7-9 and TRBJ2-5; tentative D call: TRBD2 (6 bases). V was shortened by 5 bases and J by 2 bases, with 12 bases between the two germline ends. The CDR3 runs to 14 residues. CDR1 is SEHNR and CDR2 is FQNEAQ in the germline V gene (reference sequence). This CDR3 is CASSLVAAQETQYF. Here the CDR3 DNA reads TGTGCCAGCAGCCTCGTAGCGGCACAAGAGACCCAGTACTTC.

This clonotype was counted many times. V and J are TRBV9 and TRBJ1-4; 10 bases line up with TRBD1. CDR1 and CDR2 (germline): SGDLS, YYNGEE. The CDR3 runs 17 residues. The V and J ends lost 3 bases and 8 bases, in that order; junction bases with no gene match: 13. For the CDR3, the DNA is TGTGCCAGCAGCGAGAGGGGACAGGGGTTTATCGGAGAAAAACTGTTTTTT. Its protein product is CASSERGQGFIGEKLFF.

The V gene is TRBV5-1, the J gene TRBJ2-1; no definite D call. V lost 0 bases, J lost 12 bases, and 10 bases lay in between. Germline V gene lookup returns CDR1 SGHRS and CDR2 YFSETQ. The CDR3 totals 12 residues. CDR3 nucleotide sequence: TGCGCCAGCAGCTTGGAGGGAAAGGGGCAGTTCTTC. This translates into CASSLEGKGQFF.